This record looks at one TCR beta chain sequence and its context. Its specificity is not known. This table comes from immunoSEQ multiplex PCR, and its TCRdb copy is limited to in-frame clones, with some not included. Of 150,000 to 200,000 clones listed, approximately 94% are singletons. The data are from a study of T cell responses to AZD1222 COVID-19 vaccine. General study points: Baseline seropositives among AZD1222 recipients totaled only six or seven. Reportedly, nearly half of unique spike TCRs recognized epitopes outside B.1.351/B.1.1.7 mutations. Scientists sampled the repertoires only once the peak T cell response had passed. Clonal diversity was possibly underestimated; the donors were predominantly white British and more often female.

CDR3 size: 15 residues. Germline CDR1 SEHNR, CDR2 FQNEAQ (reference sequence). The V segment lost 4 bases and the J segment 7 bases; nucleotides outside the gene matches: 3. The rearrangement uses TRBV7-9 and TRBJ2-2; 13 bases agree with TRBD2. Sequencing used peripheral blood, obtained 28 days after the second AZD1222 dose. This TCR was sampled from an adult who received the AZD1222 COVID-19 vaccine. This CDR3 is CASSWTSGSSGELFF. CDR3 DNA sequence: TGTGCCAGCAGCTGGACTAGCGGGAGTAGCGGGGAGCTGTTTTTT.